The 12 T cell receptor beta chains below were found in one sample sequenced in a study of cytomegalovirus exposure and HLA in healthy donors. Use of 60 Vbeta and 13 Jbeta primers characterized the PCR. Produced via immunoSEQ multiplex PCR; TCRdb's table is partial and in-frame only. The sample comprises around 120,000 clones, 75% to 90% of which are singletons, and about 4% rests with the top ten. Source material: PBMCs. These receptors were obtained from a woman between 40 and 50 years old in good health and CMV-seronegative.

The rearrangement joins TRBV7-2 to TRBJ2-5, with D possibly being TRBD2 (5 bases). CDR1 SGHTA and CDR2 FQGNSA come from the germline V gene. V lost 1 base and J lost 8, with 17 bases in between. The CDR3 has 15 residues. CDR3 nucleotides: TGTGCCAGCAGCTTAGACCTAGCCCGGGTTTTAACCCAGTACTTC. This codes for CASSLDLARVLTQYF. Drawing the rest from reference TRBV7-2 and TRBJ2-5, the complete variable domain is GAGVSQSPSNKVTEKGKDVELRCDPISGHTALYWYRQSLGQGLEFLIYFQGNSAPDKSGLPSDRFSAERTGGSVSTLTIQRTQQEDSAVYLCASSLDLARVLTQYFGPGTRLLVL.

This clone was counted a single time. J is TRBJ2-2 and V is TRBV7-9, with D possibly matching TRBD2 (6 bases). Germline CDR1 reads SEHNR; CDR2 reads FQNEAQ (reference sequence). V was pared by 1 base and J by 3 bases, with 9 bases between. CDR3 length: 15 residues. The CDR3: CASSLVGSHTGELFF. The CDR3, as DNA: TGTGCCAGCAGCTTAGTCGGGAGTCACACCGGGGAGCTGTTTTTT.

The chain is built from TRBV7-2 and TRBJ2-7; D gene unclear. Germline V gene lookup returns CDR1 SGHTA and CDR2 FQGNSA. The CDR3 is made up of 12 amino acids. With 3 bases removed from V and 5 bases from J, the gap between germline ends came to 8 bases. CDR3 in DNA: TGTGCCAGCAGCTTCACGGGTAACGAGCAGTACTTC. The encoded protein is CASSFTGNEQYF.

The chain uses TRBV16 and TRBJ2-6; D not certain. V was pared by 4 bases and J by 0 bases, with 7 bases between. The germline gives CDR1 KGHSY, CDR2 FQNENV. The CDR3 spans 15 residues. The CDR3 DNA follows: TGTGCCAGCAGCCTTACTAACTCTGGGGCCAACGTCCTGACTTTC. Encoded protein: CASSLTNSGANVLTF.

The chain has TRBV19 and TRBJ1-5, with D unclear. The CDR3 totals 15 residues. CDR1 LNHDA and CDR2 SQIVND come from the germline V gene (reference sequence). Between the trimmed V and J ends, which lost 7 bases and 0 bases, there was a span of 13 bases. CDR3 sequence: CASKLIDYSNQPQHF. In DNA form, the CDR3 reads TGTGCCAGTAAGCTTATAGATTATAGCAATCAGCCCCAGCATTTT.

This chain uses TRBV6-6 with TRBJ2-7; 10 positions agree with TRBD1. Trimming took 0 bases from V and 6 from J; bases not matched to a gene: 8. The V gene's germline CDR1 is MNHNY and CDR2 SVGAGI (reference sequence). CDR3 length: 16 residues. The CDR3 DNA reads TGTGCCAGCAGTTACTCGGCTGGGACAGGGGCCGGCGAGCAGTACTTC. Translating gives CASSYSAGTGAGEQYF.

This clone appeared a single time. This chain joins TRBV25-1 and TRBJ1-2; the match to TRBD1 covers 11 bases. The CDR3 sequence is 14 residues long. Looked up from germline, CDR1 is MGHDK and CDR2 is SYGVNS. V gave up 4 bases and J gave up 8 bases; unmatched junction bases: 6. The CDR3 DNA is TGTGCCAGCAGTGCGAGGACAGGGGGCAAGGGCTACACCTTC. It translates to CASSARTGGKGYTF.

The genes are TRBV4-3 and TRBJ2-1, with 11 bases identical to TRBD2. Trimming removed 2 bases from V and 7 bases from J; junction bases left unmatched: 7. This CDR3 is 16 amino acids long. Germline loops: CDR1 LGHNA, CDR2 YSLEER. As DNA, the CDR3 is TGCGCCAGCAGCCAACAGACTAGCGGGGTCAAAAATGAGCAGTTCTTC. It encodes CASSQQTSGVKNEQFF.

This chain uses TRBV2 with TRBJ1-4; D unresolved. The CDR3 covers 14 residues. Deletions cut 8 bases from V and 2 bases from J, with 12 bases between. CDR1 and CDR2 (germline): SNHLY, FYNNEI. The CDR3 DNA reads TGTGCCAGCGAGGGTTCCGGGACTAATGAAAAACTGTTTTTT. This translates into CASEGSGTNEKLFF.

This sequence joins TRBV15 and TRBJ1-5; D may be TRBD1 (5 bases). This CDR3 is built from 12 residues. Trimming stripped 5 bases from V and 7 bases from J, with 9 bases between. The germline V gene encodes CDR1 LNHNV and CDR2 YYDKDF (reference sequence). The CDR3: CATSGRGQPQHF. Written as DNA, the CDR3 is TGTGCCACCAGCGGGAGGGGACAGCCCCAGCATTTT.

The rearrangement joins TRBV19 to TRBJ1-3; TRBD1 aligns across 7 bases. This CDR3 is 15 amino acids long. V dropped 5 bases and J dropped 2; count of bases not matched to a gene: 6. The germline CDR1 and CDR2 sequences are LNHDA and SQIVND (reference sequence). Here the CDR3 DNA reads TGTGCCAGTAGTCCAGGGGACAGACCTGGAAACACCATATATTTT. Its translation is CASSPGDRPGNTIYF.

This rearrangement joins TRBV2 to TRBJ2-3; 7 bases map to TRBD1. CDR1 SNHLY and CDR2 FYNNEI come from the germline V gene. The junction had 26 bases not matched to a gene; V was cut back by 0 bases and J by 2 bases. This CDR3 spans 23 amino acids. The CDR3 DNA reads as TGTGCCAGCAGTGAAGCGCTTCCGGTGGAGCCGGGACAGAGCCTAGGTTACACAGATACGCAGTATTTT. It encodes CASSEALPVEPGQSLGYTDTQYF.